In its sample, the clone carrying this T cell receptor (beta chain) was seen once. Its antigen remains unknown. The data were obtained in a study of cytomegalovirus exposure and HLA in healthy donors. Background on the study: Most genotyped donors, 81% of around 370, had Caucasian-associated genetic ancestry. Notes on the study in general: Per published accounts, TCR beta sequences correctly predicted the HLA-A and HLA-B alleles of most subjects. A prior analysis recorded that most TCR beta V segments were productive about 87% or about 30% of the time.

Amplification used 60 Vbeta primers and 13 Jbeta primers. Original data processing: A follow-up analysis tallied about 80 million unique TCR beta chains, roughly 10 million shared. Some clones are missing from TCRdb's copy, which holds only in-frame ones; the method was immunoSEQ multiplex PCR. The V and J calls and the clone size are those of that table, but D and trimming were determined from the DNA. The repertoire holds about 96,000 clones, with roughly 74% as singletons. The CDR3 has 17 residues. V was pared by 6 bases and J by 1 base, with 20 bases between. Germline V CDR1 and CDR2: LGHNA, YNFKEQ.

This clonotype was sampled from a woman between 65 and 79 years old in good health and CMV-seropositive. The chain couples TRBV4-2 to TRBJ2-3, with a tentative D call TRBD1 (7 bases). Sequencing was performed on PBMCs. The CDR3 DNA follows: TGTGCCAGCAGGGGGGTCCGGGGGCAGGGGGGCACAGATACGCAGTATTTT. Amino acids: CASRGVRGQGGTDTQYF.